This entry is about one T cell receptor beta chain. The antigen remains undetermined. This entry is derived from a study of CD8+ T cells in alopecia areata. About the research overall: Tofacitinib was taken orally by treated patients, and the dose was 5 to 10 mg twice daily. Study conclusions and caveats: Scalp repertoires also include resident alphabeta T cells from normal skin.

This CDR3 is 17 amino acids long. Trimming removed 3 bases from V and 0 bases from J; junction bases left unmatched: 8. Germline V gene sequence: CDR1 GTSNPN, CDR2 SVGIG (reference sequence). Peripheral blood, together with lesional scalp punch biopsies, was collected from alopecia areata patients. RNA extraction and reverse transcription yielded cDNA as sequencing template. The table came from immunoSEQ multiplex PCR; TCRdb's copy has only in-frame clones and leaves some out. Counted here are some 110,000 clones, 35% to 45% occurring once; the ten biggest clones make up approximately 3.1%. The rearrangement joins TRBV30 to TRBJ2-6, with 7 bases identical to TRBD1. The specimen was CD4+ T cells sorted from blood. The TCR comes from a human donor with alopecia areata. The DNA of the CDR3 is TGTGCCTGGAGAGGACAGGTTCAGAGCTCTGGGGCCAACGTCCTGACTTTC. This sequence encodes CAWRGQVQSSGANVLTF.